This T cell receptor beta chain was retrieved from a study of blood T cell repertoires in COVID-19. CDR1 and CDR2 (germline): SGHVS, FQNEAQ. V lost 6 bases and J lost 3; bases outside the gene matches: 2. This CDR3 has 13 residues. In the study's own analysis: For nucleated cells, counts were estimated from reference gene primer amplification. The data were produced by immunoSEQ multiplex PCR, yet TCRdb's version contains in-frame clones alone and is incomplete. That table gives V, J and clone size, and the DNA gave D and trimming. The repertoire has about 380,000 clones, 87% of them found once; the top ten carry 1.3%. The participants were between about 18 and 90 years old and came from about two dozen US areas.

Sample: PBMCs or T cells enriched from blood (not recorded which). The sequence derives from a man aged 30-40 years who had recovered from COVID-19. This chain connects TRBV7-8 to TRBJ1-2; 9 bases are a match to TRBD1. CDR3 in DNA: TGTGCCAGCAGGAGGACAGGGGACTATGGCTACACCTTC. It translates to CASRRTGDYGYTF.